Listed below are T cell receptor beta chains from one sample, sequenced in a study of blood T cell repertoires in COVID-19. Assay: immunoSEQ multiplex PCR; the TCRdb copy retains only in-frame clones and omits some. The repertoire holds roughly 260,000 clones, with approximately 86% as singletons. The sample was peripheral blood. Source of these receptors: a man aged 40-50 years who had recovered from COVID-19. Each CDR3 is given with its conserved first and last residue. The D gene is left open where the match is weak. Size tells how often a clone was seen (once, few, many) or the class of an expanded clone, and some rows leave it out.

NA TRBD2 TRBJ2-3 TRBV5-1 TGCGCCAGCAGCTTTAGCGGGGGCCCCACAGATACGCAGTATTTT CASSFSGGPTDTQYF
NA TRBD1 TRBJ1-1 TRBV18 TGTGCCAGCTCACCAGACAGGGGTATTAGCACTGAAGCTTTCTTT CASSPDRGISTEAFF
NA NA TRBJ1-5 TRBV6-2/TRBV6-3 TGTGCCAGCAGTGCCCAGTGGGGGGTTGAACATTTT CASSAQWGVEHF
NA TRBD1 TRBJ2-7 TRBV6-6 TGTGCCAGCAGTTACCCGGGACAGGGCCAGCAGTACTTC CASSYPGQGQQYF
NA TRBD1 TRBJ2-7 TRBV10-1 TGCGCCAGCAGTGAGGGGACAGGGTCCCACGAGCAGTACTTC CASSEGTGSHEQYF
NA NA TRBJ1-4 TRBV30 TGTGCCTGGAGTCCAGGCACCGCAACTAATGAAAAACTGTTTTTT CAWSPGTATNEKLFF
NA NA TRBJ1-1 TRBV18 TGTGCCAGCTCACCAAACAGGAACACTGAAGCTTTCTTT CASSPNRNTEAFF
NA TRBD2 TRBJ2-3 TRBV7-9 TGTGCCAGCCCCAGGCTAGCGGCCAGCACAGATACGCAGTATTTT CASPRLAASTDTQYF
NA NA TRBJ1-2 TRBV7-8 TGTGCCAGCAGCAGTGGGAGGTGGAACTATGGCTACACCTTC CASSSGRWNYGYTF
few TRBD2 TRBJ2-1 TRBV7-9 TGTGCCAGCAGCTTAGTGGCTAGCGGGACGAATGAGCAGTTCTTC CASSLVASGTNEQFF
NA TRBD1 TRBJ2-6 TRBV6-6 TGTGCCAGCAGTCTTACTGACTGGGACAGGGGGCAATCTGGGGCCAACGTCCTGACTTTC CASSLTDWDRGQSGANVLTF
NA TRBD2 TRBJ2-1 TRBV20-1 TGCAGTGCTAGTGGGTTACTAGCGGGACTCAATGAGCAGTTCTTC CSASGLLAGLNEQFF
NA TRBD1 TRBJ2-3 TRBV7-8 TGTGCCAGCAGCCGAGGGTGGACAGGGGCGGCACAGACAGATACGCAGTATTTT CASSRGWTGAAQTDTQYF
NA TRBD1 TRBJ2-2 TRBV5-1 TGCGCCAGCAGCTCGCGGACAGGGGACACCGGGGAGCTGTTTTTT CASSSRTGDTGELFF
NA TRBD2 TRBJ2-7 TRBV4-2 TGTGCCAGCAGCCAGGTCCGGACTAGCGGGAGAGAGTCCTACGAGCAGTACTTC CASSQVRTSGRESYEQYF
NA NA TRBJ2-7 TRBV5-4 TGTGCCAGCAGCTTGGTGGGCGGGTACTCCTACGAGCAGTACTTC CASSLVGGYSYEQYF
few TRBD1 TRBJ2-5 TRBV19 TGTGCCAGTCGGGACAGACAAGAGACCCAGTACTTC CASRDRQETQYF
NA NA TRBJ2-4 TRBV29-1 TGCAGCGTTGAAGTCCTCGCGAAAAACATTCAGTACTTC CSVEVLAKNIQYF
NA TRBD1 TRBJ2-2 TRBV29-1 TGCAGCGTTGATCTCGGACAGGGGGCTTACGGGGAGCTGTTTTTT CSVDLGQGAYGELFF
NA NA TRBJ2-7 TRBV2 TGTGCCGGTGAGGGGGGGTCAACCGAGCAGTACTTC CAGEGGSTEQYF
NA TRBD2 TRBJ2-1 TRBV7-7 TGTGCCAGCAGCCCCCCGGGGGGTCTAGCGAATGAGCAGTTCTTC CASSPPGGLANEQFF
few TRBD2 TRBJ2-3 TRBV4-1 TGCGCCAGCAGCCATCCCCGACTAGCACCTAGCACAGATACGCAGTATTTT CASSHPRLAPSTDTQYF
NA TRBD1 TRBJ2-2 TRBV11-3 TGTGCCAGCAGCTCAAGACAGGGGGCTCAACCCGGGGAGCTGTTTTTT CASSSRQGAQPGELFF
few NA TRBJ1-2 TRBV29-1 TGCAGCGTGAGACCGGGGATTGAATTGTTTGGCTACACCTTC CSVRPGIELFGYTF
once TRBD1 TRBJ2-1 TRBV24-1 TGTGCCACCAGTGATGCTGGACAGGGGTCCTACAATGAGCAGTTCTTC CATSDAGQGSYNEQFF
NA NA TRBJ1-3 TRBV5-5 TGTGCCAGCAGCTCCCTTCCGGGATCTAGTGCTGGAAACACCATATATTTT CASSSLPGSSAGNTIYF
NA NA TRBJ2-3 TRBV5-4 TGTGCCAGCAGCTTGGCGGGCGGGGGCACAGATACGCAGTATTTT CASSLAGGGTDTQYF
once NA TRBJ2-5 TRBV19 TGTGCCAGTAGTAGCGGGACTGCGCAAGAGACCCAGTACTTC CASSSGTAQETQYF
NA NA TRBJ1-4 TRBV21-1 TGTGCCAGCAGCAACCGACAGGGCGGGAATGAAAAACTGTTTTTT CASSNRQGGNEKLFF
NA TRBD1 TRBJ1-1 TRBV14 TGTGCCAGCAGCCTTAAAACAGGGGGCACTGAAGCTTTCTTT CASSLKTGGTEAFF
once NA TRBJ2-7 TRBV5-5 TGTGCCAGCTGGCGGGACGCCGATCACTACGAGCAGTACTTC CASWRDADHYEQYF
NA TRBD2 TRBJ2-7 TRBV5-6 TGTGCCAGCAAAACAAGCGGGAGTACCTACGAGCAGTACTTC CASKTSGSTYEQYF
NA NA TRBJ2-2 TRBV7-2 TGTGCCAGCAGCTTCGAGCCCGGCGGGGAGCTGTTTTTT CASSFEPGGELFF
NA TRBD2 TRBJ2-3 TRBV3-1/TRBV3-2 TGTGCCAGCAGCCCGGGACTAGCGGGAGCGACAGATACGCAGTATTTT CASSPGLAGATDTQYF
NA NA TRBJ2-3 TRBV6-5 TGTGCCAGCAGTCGTCCGGAGAATACGCAGTATTTT CASSRPENTQYF
NA NA TRBJ2-3 TRBV2 TGTGCCAGGGGAATCGGGGGTACGCAGTATTTT CARGIGGTQYF
NA NA TRBJ2-3 TRBV15 TGTGCCACCAGCAGAGATCGGAGCGCCTCCCTCGCAGATACGCAGTATTTT CATSRDRSASLADTQYF
few NA TRBJ2-2 TRBV2 TGTGCCAGCAGGCAAAGGGGGTGGACTGTACTCACCGGGGAGCTGTTTTTT CASRQRGWTVLTGELFF
NA TRBD2 TRBJ2-3 TRBV6-2/TRBV6-3 TGTGCCAGCAGTTGGGATGTTAGCGGGGATCGCACAGATACGCAGTATTTT CASSWDVSGDRTDTQYF
NA NA TRBJ2-3 TRBV9 TGTGCCAGCAGCGTAGCTAGGACACCGGTGAGCACAGATACGCAGTATTTT CASSVARTPVSTDTQYF
NA NA TRBJ2-7 TRBV19 TGTGCCAGTAGTATAGGGCATAACTACGAGCAGTACTTC CASSIGHNYEQYF
NA TRBD2 TRBJ2-3 TRBV9 TGTGCCAGCACCTCTAGCGGGGTCACAGATACGCAGTATTTT CASTSSGVTDTQYF
few TRBD1 TRBJ1-5 TRBV11-3 TGTGCCAGCAGGTGTAGCCCATGGACAGGGGACAATCAGCCCCAGCATTTT CASRCSPWTGDNQPQHF
NA NA TRBJ2-7 TRBV7-8 TGTGCCAGCAGCCCACTGTTAATGGGCGGGGGCCAGATTCCTTACGAGCAGTACTTC CASSPLLMGGGQIPYEQYF
NA NA TRBJ2-7 TRBV4-1 TGCGCCAGCAGCCAAGTGCCGGCATCTAGTCGCTTCGGAGAGCAGTACTTC CASSQVPASSRFGEQYF